What follows are 30 T cell receptor beta chains derived from one specimen sequenced in a study of blood T cell repertoires in COVID-19. Here immunoSEQ multiplex PCR was the method, and the copy in TCRdb shows in-frame clones only, minus some. The data contain approximately 190,000 clones, around nine tenths of them singletons. Sequenced material: peripheral blood. These receptors all stem from a man in his sixties with active or convalescent COVID-19.

This sequence joins TRBV12-1 and TRBJ1-6. TRBV12-1 is marked as a pseudogene. The CDR3 loop spans 16 amino acids. The CDR3 reads CASSSTGSSYNSPLHF. CDR3 DNA: TGTGCCAGCAGCTCTACCGGGAGCTCCTATAATTCACCCCTCCACTTT.

This clone has ten or more counts. The CDR3 DNA sequence: TGTGCCAGCAGCCAGATTGGGGGACAGGGGTCCACCTTC. Protein sequence: CASSQIGGQGSTF. The V and J genes are TRBV3-1 (or the pseudogene TRBV3-2) and TRBJ1-2; 10 nucleotides line up with TRBD1. The germline V gene has CDR1 LGHDT and CDR2 YNNKEL (reference sequence). The ends lost 3 bases at V and 13 bases at J; junction bases unmatched: 8. This CDR3 comprises 13 residues.

The genes are TRBV2 and TRBJ2-1; 8 positions agree with TRBD2. The germline gives CDR1 SNHLY, CDR2 FYNNEI. Trimming at V came to 7 bases and at J to 5 bases, leaving 4 bases not matched to a gene. The CDR3 covers 13 residues. The CDR3 DNA reads TGTGCCAGCATTGGGACTAGGGACAATGAGCAGTTCTTC. Translated: CASIGTRDNEQFF.

This clone was found once. The V and J genes are TRBV4-2 and TRBJ1-3; tentatively, D is TRBD1 (5 bases). Germline loops: CDR1 LGHNA, CDR2 YNFKEQ. The CDR3 is made up of 15 amino acids. Between the trimmed V and J ends, which lost 6 bases and 0 bases, there was a span of 12 bases. The CDR3 loop reads CASSAGGTSGNTIYF. The CDR3, as DNA: TGTGCCAGCAGTGCGGGGGGGACCTCTGGAAACACCATATATTTT.

The gene calls are TRBV7-2 and TRBJ2-5; a weak D match, TRBD1 (5 bases). Per germline, CDR1 SGHTA and CDR2 FQGNSA. There are 14 residues in the CDR3. Trimming left V 2 bases short and J 4 bases short, with 11 bases between. CDR3 residues: CASSLSGLGETQYF. DNA for the CDR3: TGTGCCAGCAGCTTATCAGGGCTGGGAGAGACCCAGTACTTC.

This chain uses TRBV7-2 with TRBJ1-2; 7 nucleotides line up with TRBD1. Germline values: CDR1 SGHTA, CDR2 FQGNSA. J gave up 9 bases and V 5 bases, and 9 bases lay outside the gene matches. The CDR3 extends over 13 amino acids. As DNA, the CDR3 is TGTGCCAGCAGCCTACGACAGGGTCAAAGCTACACCTTC. It yields the protein CASSLRQGQSYTF.

The chain employs TRBV19 and TRBJ1-1; 9 bases agree with TRBD1. In germline, CDR1 is LNHDA, CDR2 SQIVND (reference sequence). The CDR3 loop spans 14 amino acids. After removal of 4 bases from V and 11 bases from J, the junction contained 11 bases not matched to a gene. The CDR3 sequence: CASSSTGTGHEAFF. CDR3 DNA: TGTGCCAGTAGTAGTACCGGGACAGGGCATGAGGCTTTCTTT.

This rearrangement joins TRBV6-5 to TRBJ1-6; 7 bases fit TRBD1. Germline V gene lookup returns CDR1 MNHEY and CDR2 SVGAGI. After removal of 6 bases from V and 7 bases from J, the junction contained 9 bases not matched to a gene. The CDR3 contains 15 residues. The CDR3 spells CASSRGGAGNSPLHF. CDR3 coding DNA: TGTGCCAGCAGCCGAGGGGGCGCGGGGAATTCACCCCTCCACTTT.

The chain combines TRBV19 with TRBJ1-6, with D possibly TRBD1 on 6 matching bases. The length of the CDR3 is 14 residues. Germline CDR1 and CDR2: LNHDA and SQIVND (reference sequence). V was pared by 5 bases and J by 5 bases, with 10 bases between. The CDR3 spells CASSLGTNNSPLHF. CDR3 coding DNA: TGTGCCAGTAGTCTCGGGACAAATAATTCACCCCTCCACTTT. The variable domain in full, with the rest retrieved from reference TRBV19 and TRBJ1-6, is DGGITQSPKYLFRKEGQNVTLSCEQNLNHDAMYWYRQDPGQGLRLIYYSQIVNDFQKGDIAEGYSVSREKKESFPLTVTSAQKNPTAFYLCASSLGTNNSPLHFGNGTRLTVT.

The chain couples TRBV6-5 to TRBJ1-4; no definite D call. Germline values: CDR1 MNHEY, CDR2 SVGAGI. With 7 bases removed from V and 3 bases from J, the gap between germline ends came to 9 bases. The CDR3 totals 13 residues. Written as DNA, the CDR3 is TGTGCCAGCAACCACGGGGCTAATGAAAAACTGTTTTTT. As protein: CASNHGANEKLFF.

The CDR3 DNA is TGTGCCATCAGTGAGCCGTCGGGACTAGCGGGGGACCAAGAGACCCAGTACTTC. Encoded protein: CAISEPSGLAGDQETQYF. The chain recombines TRBV10-3 with TRBJ2-5, with 14 nucleotides matching TRBD2. CDR1 ENHRY and CDR2 SYGVKD come from the germline V gene. Germline trimming cut 2 bases from V and 0 bases from J; bases unmatched to any gene: 5. The CDR3 covers 18 residues.

The chain uses TRBV7-3 and TRBJ2-3; 9 nucleotides match TRBD1. V was clipped by 1 base and J by 3 bases; unmatched bases: 5. The CDR3 loop spans 16 amino acids. Germline CDR1 SGHTA, CDR2 FQGTGA. CDR3 sequence (DNA): TGTGCCAGCAGCTTAAACCCCGGGACAGGGACAGATACGCAGTATTTT. This encodes CASSLNPGTGTDTQYF.

The chain uses TRBV2 and TRBJ1-5; 7 bases align to TRBD1. The CDR3 consists of 17 residues. Germline V CDR1 and CDR2: SNHLY, FYNNEI. The V segment lost 3 bases and the J segment 6 bases; nucleotides outside the gene matches: 14. CDR3 sequence reads: CASSELAAGGLGQPQHF. In DNA, the CDR3 is TGTGCCAGCAGTGAGTTGGCGGCAGGGGGTCTGGGTCAGCCCCAGCATTTT.

V usage is TRBV6-4 and J usage is TRBJ2-2; D is unclear. Germline lookup yields CDR1 MRHNA and CDR2 SNTAGT. CDR3 size: 14 residues. The V end was cut by 0 bases, the J end by 6 bases, with 8 bases between. The CDR3 loop reads CASSDSIGSGELFF. The DNA of the CDR3 is TGTGCCAGCAGTGACTCGATCGGGTCCGGGGAGCTGTTTTTT.

The chain couples TRBV19 to TRBJ2-5; TRBD1 is a possible D gene (6 bases). Trimming took 5 bases from V and 2 from J, leaving 12 bases between them. There are 14 residues in the CDR3. The germline gives CDR1 LNHDA, CDR2 SQIVND (reference sequence). The chain's CDR3 is CASSSYRAQETQYF. In DNA form, the CDR3 reads TGTGCCAGTAGTTCATACAGGGCGCAAGAGACCCAGTACTTC.

The chain uses TRBV3-1 (or the pseudogene TRBV3-2) and TRBJ1-2, with TRBD1 identical over 11 bases. The germline V gene has CDR1 LGHDT and CDR2 YNNKEL (reference sequence). Trimming cost V 5 bases and J 8 bases; bases outside gene matches: 13. The CDR3 length is 16 residues. Written as DNA, the CDR3 is TGTGCCAGCAGCGGACAGGGGGCATATGGGTCAGAGGGCTACACCTTC. Encoded protein: CASSGQGAYGSEGYTF.

The rearrangement links TRBV6-6 to TRBJ2-7; D is uncertain. The CDR3 is made up of 13 amino acids. Germline CDR1 reads MNHNY; CDR2 reads SVGAGI (reference sequence). The V end lost 2 bases, the J end lost 1 base, and 6 bases lay between the germline ends. Here the CDR3 DNA reads TGTGCCAGCAGTTACACTTTTTCCTACGAGCAGTACTTC. Its translation is CASSYTFSYEQYF.

This clone was observed a handful of times. The V and J genes are TRBV6-5 and TRBJ1-2; D unclear. CDR1 is MNHEY, CDR2 SVGAGI, per germline. Trimming left V 5 bases short and J 3 bases short, with 10 bases between. CDR3 length: 13 residues. The DNA of the CDR3 is TGTGCCAGCAGTCTGAGGGAGGACTATGGCTACACCTTC. This sequence encodes CASSLREDYGYTF.

The chain has TRBV18 and TRBJ1-3; D gene ambiguous. Germline CDR1 is KGHSH and CDR2 is LQKENI. The CDR3 totals 13 residues. The V gene lost 1 base and the J gene lost 4 bases, with 5 bases spanning the gap. Written as DNA, the CDR3 is TGTGCCAGCTCACCACTGCAGGGAAACACCATATATTTT. Its translation is CASSPLQGNTIYF.

The CDR3 loop reads CASSLVVAGAYQETQYF. The CDR3 DNA is TGCGCCAGCAGCTTGGTGGTAGCGGGGGCTTACCAAGAGACCCAGTACTTC. The V call is TRBV5-1, the J call TRBJ2-5; 9 bases agree with TRBD2. The CDR3 length is 17 residues. The J segment lost 0 bases and the V segment lost 0 bases, leaving 6 bases of the junction unmatched. The germline gives CDR1 SGHRS, CDR2 YFSETQ. Full variable domain (outside the CDR3, taken from reference TRBV5-1 and TRBJ2-5): KAGVTQTPRYLIKTRGQQVTLSCSPISGHRSVSWYQQTPGQGLQFLFEYFSETQRNKGNFPGRFSGRQFSNSRSEMNVSTLELGDSALYLCASSLVVAGAYQETQYFGPGTRLLVL.

This clone was recorded many times. This rearrangement joins TRBV19 to TRBJ2-3; TRBD2 agrees at 7 bases. Germline CDR1 is LNHDA and CDR2 is SQIVND (reference sequence). After removal of 0 bases from V and 2 bases from J, the junction contained 11 bases not matched to a gene. This CDR3 is 18 amino acids long. CDR3 amino acids: CASSIDRASGPITDTQYF. CDR3 sequence (DNA): TGTGCCAGTAGTATAGATCGGGCTAGCGGACCGATCACAGATACGCAGTATTTT.

This sequence joins TRBV29-1 and TRBJ1-2; unclear D gene. The V gene's germline CDR1 is SQVTM and CDR2 ANQGSEA. This CDR3 is 12 amino acids long. Trimming pared 4 bases from V and 4 bases from J, leaving 10 bases between. The CDR3 is CSVVSGFYGYTF. The CDR3 DNA follows: TGCAGCGTTGTTTCGGGTTTCTATGGCTACACCTTC. Supplemented by reference TRBV29-1 and TRBJ1-2, the full variable domain reads SAVISQKPSRDICQRGTSLTIQCQVDSQVTMMFWYRQQPGQSLTLIATANQGSEATYESGFVIDKFPISRPNLTFSTLTVSNMSPEDSSIYLCSVVSGFYGYTFGSGTRLTVV.

The genes are TRBV5-6 and TRBJ1-1; D may be TRBD1 (6 bases). This CDR3 comprises 14 residues. V was cut by 0 bases and J by 6 bases, with 12 bases left in between. The V gene's germline CDR1 is SGHDT and CDR2 YYEEEE. CDR3 bases: TGTGCCAGCAGCTTGGGGTACAGGGCCCCTGAAGCTTTCTTT. It encodes CASSLGYRAPEAFF.

V usage is TRBV18 and J usage is TRBJ2-7; the match to TRBD1 covers 10 bases. Germline V CDR1 and CDR2: KGHSH, LQKENI. V dropped 1 base and J dropped 6; count of bases not matched to a gene: 3. This CDR3 contains 14 residues. The CDR3 reads CASSPQDRGSEQYF. The CDR3, as DNA: TGTGCCAGCTCACCACAGGACAGGGGGAGCGAGCAGTACTTC.

This rearrangement joins TRBV10-3 to TRBJ1-5; D is uncertain. Germline V CDR1 and CDR2: ENHRY, SYGVKD. The V gene lost 7 bases and the J gene lost 3 bases, with 10 bases spanning the gap. This CDR3 is 13 amino acids long. CDR3 amino acids: CAINQATNQPQHF. Written as DNA, the CDR3 is TGTGCCATCAACCAGGCCACCAATCAGCCCCAGCATTTT.

The chain combines TRBV6-5 with TRBJ2-7; D remains ambiguous. Germline CDR1 and CDR2: MNHEY and SVGAGI. V was cut by 2 bases and J by 0 bases, with 8 bases left in between. The CDR3 totals 14 residues. CDR3 coding DNA: TGTGCCAGCAGTTACGGAGTAACCTCCTACGAGCAGTACTTC. Encoded protein: CASSYGVTSYEQYF.

In this sample, this clone turned up a few times. CDR3 DNA: TGCGCCAGCAGCTTGAATCAGGGGGCGGGAGATACGCAGTATTTT. As protein: CASSLNQGAGDTQYF. The genes are TRBV5-1 and TRBJ2-3, with TRBD1 matching over 8 bases. The length of the CDR3 is 15 residues. Germline CDR1 and CDR2: SGHRS and YFSETQ. The V gene end was trimmed by 1 base and the J gene end by 5 bases; junction bases not matched to a gene: 6.

The V and J genes are TRBV11-2 and TRBJ1-2; tentatively, D is TRBD1 (6 bases). Germline V gene sequence: CDR1 SGHAT, CDR2 FQNNGV. This CDR3 has 13 amino acids. The V end was cut by 7 bases, the J end by 4 bases, with 13 bases between. CDR3 coding DNA: TGTGCCAGCACCCCAGGGGAGGGCTATGGCTACACCTTC. Translation gives CASTPGEGYGYTF.

The V and J genes are TRBV7-9 and TRBJ2-2; 11 bases are shared with TRBD2. CDR1 is SEHNR and CDR2 is FQNEAQ in the germline V gene (reference sequence). The CDR3 totals 17 residues. The V gene end was trimmed by 0 bases and the J gene end by 3 bases; junction bases not matched to a gene: 3. The CDR3 spells CASSLAKTSGDTGELFF. CDR3 sequence (DNA): TGTGCCAGCAGCTTAGCGAAGACTAGCGGGGACACCGGGGAGCTGTTTTTT.

The V and J genes are TRBV6-5 and TRBJ2-5, with 9 bases that match TRBD1. The germline gives CDR1 MNHEY, CDR2 SVGAGI. This CDR3 comprises 15 residues. Losses at the gene ends were 5 bases for V and 3 bases for J; bases not matched to a gene: 7. CDR3: CASSIRRDREETQYF. The CDR3, as DNA: TGTGCCAGCAGTATTAGGCGGGACAGGGAAGAGACCCAGTACTTC.